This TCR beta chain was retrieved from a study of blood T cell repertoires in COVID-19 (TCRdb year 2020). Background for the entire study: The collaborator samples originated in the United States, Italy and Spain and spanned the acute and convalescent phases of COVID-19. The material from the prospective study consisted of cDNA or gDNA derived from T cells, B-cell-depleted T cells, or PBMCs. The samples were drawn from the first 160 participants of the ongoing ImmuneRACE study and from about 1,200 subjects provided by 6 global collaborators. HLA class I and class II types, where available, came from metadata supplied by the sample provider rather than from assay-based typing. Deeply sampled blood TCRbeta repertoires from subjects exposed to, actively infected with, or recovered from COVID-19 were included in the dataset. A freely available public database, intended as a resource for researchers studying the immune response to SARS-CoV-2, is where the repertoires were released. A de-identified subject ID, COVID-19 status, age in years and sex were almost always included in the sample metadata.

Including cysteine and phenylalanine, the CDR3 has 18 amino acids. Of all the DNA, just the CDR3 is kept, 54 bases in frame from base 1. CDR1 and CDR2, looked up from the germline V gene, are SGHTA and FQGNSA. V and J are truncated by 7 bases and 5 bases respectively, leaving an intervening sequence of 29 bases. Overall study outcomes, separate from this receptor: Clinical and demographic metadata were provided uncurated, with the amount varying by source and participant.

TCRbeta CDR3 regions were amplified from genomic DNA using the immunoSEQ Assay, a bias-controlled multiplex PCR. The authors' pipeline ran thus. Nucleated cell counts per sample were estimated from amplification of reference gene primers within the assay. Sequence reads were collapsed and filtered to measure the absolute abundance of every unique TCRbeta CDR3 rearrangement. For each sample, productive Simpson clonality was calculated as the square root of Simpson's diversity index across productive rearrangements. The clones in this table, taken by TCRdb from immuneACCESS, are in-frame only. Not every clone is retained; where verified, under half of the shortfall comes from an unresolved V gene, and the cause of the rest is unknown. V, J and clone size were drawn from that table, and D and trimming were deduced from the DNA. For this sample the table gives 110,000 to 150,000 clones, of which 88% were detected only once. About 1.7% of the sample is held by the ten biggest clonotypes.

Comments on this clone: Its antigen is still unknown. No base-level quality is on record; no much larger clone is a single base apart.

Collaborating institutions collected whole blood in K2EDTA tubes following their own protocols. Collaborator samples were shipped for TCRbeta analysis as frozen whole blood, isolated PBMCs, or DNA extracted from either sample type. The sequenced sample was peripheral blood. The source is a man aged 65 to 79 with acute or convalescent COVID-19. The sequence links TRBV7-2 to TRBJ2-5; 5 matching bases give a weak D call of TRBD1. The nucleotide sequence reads TGTGCCAGCACTCCAAGCAGGACACCCCATTTACATAGCGAGACCCAGTACTTC. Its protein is CASTPSRTPHLHSETQYF.